This record covers a single TCR beta chain. The sample is drawn from a study of control samples from healthy donors and cancer patients. The ends were cut back, 7 bases at V and 7 bases at J, with 14 bases in the middle. Germline values: CDR1 SQVTM, CDR2 ANQGSEA. This CDR3 is built from 12 residues. Clones were sequenced by immunoSEQ multiplex PCR, and TCRdb holds only the in-frame ones, with some missing. In the table there are about 97,000 clones, under 95% of which are singletons. Sequenced sample: blood. The V call is TRBV29-1, the J call TRBJ1-5; tentatively, D is TRBD1 (5 bases). This clonotype was sampled from a woman aged 18-29 years in good health. CDR3 DNA sequence: TGCAGCGCCACGGTTAGGGGCCAGCCCCAGCATTTT. Translated: CSATVRGQPQHF.